This TCR beta chain was profiled in a study of naive and memory T cell subsets. Germline V gives CDR1 MNHNY, CDR2 SVGAGI (reference sequence). This CDR3 has 12 residues. Trimming cost V 8 bases and J 0 bases, with 7 bases left between them. Ten or more counts support this clonotype. Its antigen is unknown. An equimolar mix of two oligonucleotides served as the beta constant-region primer for TRBC1 and TRBC2. Ligated cDNA was amplified by four rounds of PCR with nested alpha and beta constant-region primers and SP2. TCRdb called the UMI-ligation and nested PCR reads again in MiXCR, with one record for every CDR3 protein. This sample has roughly 83,000 distinct CDR3 sequences, with about 11% found just once. The study's findings and limits: Possibly reflecting memory cells re-expressing CD45RA, a few larger clonotypes occurred in naive repertoires, especially CD8.

Sequenced material: naive CD4+ T cells from blood. The clonotype originates from a human donor in good health. The chain employs TRBV6-6 and TRBJ1-1; perhaps TRBD1 as D (6 bases). CDR3 DNA sequence: TGTGCCAGCGGGGGCTTGAACACTGAAGCTTTCTTT. Translated: CASGGLNTEAFF.